The 26 T cell receptor beta chains presented below share a single source sample, sequenced in a study of cytomegalovirus exposure and HLA in healthy donors. Amplification used 60 Vbeta primers and 13 Jbeta primers. The table came from immunoSEQ multiplex PCR; TCRdb's copy has only in-frame clones and leaves some out. The sample records over 85,000 clones, around three quarters being singletons. Sequenced input: PBMCs. Receptors were obtained from a man aged 25 to 45 in good health and CMV-seronegative.

This clone was found a few times. The gene calls are TRBV5-1 and TRBJ1-2, with 10 nucleotides matching TRBD1. This CDR3 has 15 residues. The junction had 7 bases not matched to a gene; V was cut back by 4 bases and J by 4 bases. Germline CDR1 and CDR2: SGHRS and YFSETQ. The chain's CDR3 is CASSGRTGGGYGYTF. In DNA, the CDR3 is TGCGCCAGCAGCGGCCGGACAGGGGGAGGCTATGGCTACACCTTC.

This chain links TRBV5-4 with TRBJ2-1, with a weak D call TRBD1 (6 bases). V dropped 0 bases and J dropped 4 bases, with 14 bases sitting between them. Germline assignment: CDR1 SGHNT and CDR2 YYREEE (reference sequence). The CDR3 consists of 16 residues. CDR3 loop: CASSLAGVNSYNEQFF. The CDR3 nucleotides are TGTGCCAGCAGCTTGGCAGGGGTAAATAGTTACAATGAGCAGTTCTTC.

This chain uses TRBV7-9 with TRBJ1-2, with 8 bases fitting TRBD1. Losses at the gene ends were 8 bases for V and 6 bases for J; bases not matched to a gene: 8. The germline V gene encodes CDR1 SEHNR and CDR2 FQNEAQ (reference sequence). The CDR3 has 13 amino acids. CDR3 nucleotides: TGTGCCAGCCAGACAGGGGCTACACATGGCTACACCTTC. Its translation: CASQTGATHGYTF.

This clone was counted between two and nine times. CDR3 loop: CASSSNRGTEAFF. CDR3 in DNA: TGTGCCAGCAGTAGTAACAGGGGCACTGAAGCTTTCTTT. The genes are TRBV2 and TRBJ1-1; 7 bases map to TRBD1. V shed 5 bases and J 4 bases; nucleotides not matched to a gene: 4. The CDR3 spans 13 residues. Germline lookup yields CDR1 SNHLY and CDR2 FYNNEI.

The CDR3 DNA is TGTGCCAGCACCCTTGGGGCAGAAGGCTACACCTTC. Protein: CASTLGAEGYTF. The V and J genes are TRBV7-9 and TRBJ1-2; perhaps TRBD1 as D (5 bases). The CDR3 consists of 12 residues. The V end was cut by 7 bases, the J end by 8 bases, with 14 bases between. Germline V gives CDR1 SEHNR, CDR2 FQNEAQ (reference sequence).

The rearrangement links TRBV15 to TRBJ1-1, with a weak D call TRBD1 (5 bases). Germline CDR1 reads LNHNV; CDR2 reads YYDKDF (reference sequence). The ends were cut back, 3 bases at V and 14 bases at J, with 16 bases in the middle. The CDR3 covers 12 residues. The CDR3 protein is CATSRDTGTGFF. CDR3 sequence (DNA): TGTGCCACCAGCAGGGATACAGGAACCGGGTTCTTT.

The sample holds a few counts of this clone. V and J are TRBV6-5 and TRBJ1-2, with D perhaps TRBD1 (5 bases). CDR1 is MNHEY, CDR2 SVGAGI, per germline. This CDR3 contains 13 residues. Trimming cost V 6 bases and J 4 bases, with 12 bases left between them. CDR3 protein: CASSRQPSYGYTF. The CDR3 DNA reads as TGTGCCAGCAGCCGACAGCCATCCTATGGCTACACCTTC.

The J gene is TRBJ2-2, the V gene TRBV5-4, with 11 bases that match TRBD2. V trimming: 3 bases; J trimming: 6 bases; junction bases outside the gene matches: 19. Germline V gives CDR1 SGHNT, CDR2 YYREEE (reference sequence). The CDR3 runs 20 residues. The CDR3 nucleotides are TGTGCCAGCAGCTCGGCCAAGCTGACTAGCGGGAATCTAAACCCCGGGGAGCTGTTTTTT. The encoded protein is CASSSAKLTSGNLNPGELFF.

This clone was seen a handful of times. The chain uses TRBV4-2 and TRBJ1-4, with TRBD1 identical over 11 bases. The V gene end was trimmed by 3 bases and the J gene end by 0 bases; junction bases not matched to a gene: 0. The germline CDR1 and CDR2 sequences are LGHNA and YNFKEQ. CDR3 length equals 16 residues. CDR3 in DNA: TGTGCCAGCAGCCAGGGACAGGGGGCAACTAATGAAAAACTGTTTTTT. Amino acid sequence: CASSQGQGATNEKLFF.

The chain employs TRBV6-5 and TRBJ2-2; a possible D gene is TRBD2 (5 bases). Germline V gene lookup returns CDR1 MNHEY and CDR2 SVGAGI. The CDR3 runs 13 residues. Trimming shortened V by 4 bases and J by 5 bases, and 8 bases separated the two germline ends. This CDR3 reads CASSFPGTGELFF. For the CDR3, the DNA is TGTGCCAGCAGTTTCCCGGGGACCGGGGAGCTGTTTTTT.

The J gene is TRBJ2-3, the V gene TRBV10-1, with 8 nucleotides matching TRBD1. V lost 9 bases and J lost 0; bases outside the gene matches: 8. Germline CDR1 is WNHNN and CDR2 is SYGVQD (reference sequence). This CDR3 region has 15 residues. CDR3 region: CASQQTGGSTDTQYF. CDR3 in DNA: TGCGCCAGTCAACAAACAGGGGGGAGCACAGATACGCAGTATTTT.

V gene TRBV10-2 combines with J gene TRBJ1-5; tentatively, D is TRBD1 (6 bases). CDR3 length: 16 amino acids. In germline, CDR1 is WSHSY, CDR2 SAAADI. The germline V and J ends were trimmed by 2 bases and 3 bases, with 14 bases remaining between them. CDR3 coding DNA: TGCGCCAGCAGTGAGACCCACGACAGGTTCAATCAGCCCCAGCATTTT. Translated: CASSETHDRFNQPQHF.

The chain joins TRBV28 to TRBJ1-2; 10 bases agree with TRBD1. Germline V gene lookup returns CDR1 MDHEN and CDR2 SYDVKM. Trimming took 4 bases from V and 8 from J; bases not matched to a gene: 7. This CDR3 spans 14 amino acids. The CDR3 here is CASSYPGTGDGYTF. CDR3 nucleotides: TGTGCCAGCAGTTATCCCGGGACAGGGGACGGCTACACCTTC.

This clone was recorded only once. This rearrangement joins TRBV19 to TRBJ1-6; no clear D gene. Germline V lookup: CDR1 LNHDA, CDR2 SQIVND (reference sequence). The germline V and J ends were trimmed by 9 bases and 5 bases, with 11 bases remaining between them. The CDR3 contains 13 residues. CDR3 protein: CASRDTNNSPLHF. The CDR3 nucleotides read TGTGCCAGCCGAGACACGAATAATTCACCCCTCCACTTT.

This chain uses TRBV29-1 with TRBJ1-3; TRBD1 matches at 7 bases. The CDR3 spans 13 residues. CDR1 SQVTM and CDR2 ANQGSEA come from the germline V gene. J was trimmed by 0 bases and V by 6 bases; bases with no gene match: 2. The CDR3: CSVGTDSGNTIYF. The CDR3 DNA is TGCAGCGTCGGGACAGACTCTGGAAACACCATATATTTT.

This chain joins TRBV13 and TRBJ1-5, with unresolved D. Trimming took 2 bases from V and 3 from J, leaving 11 bases between them. Germline CDR1 is PRHDT and CDR2 is FYEKMQ (reference sequence). This CDR3 is built from 15 residues. The CDR3 DNA follows: TGTGCCAGCAGCTTACGCGGACTGAACAATCAGCCCCAGCATTTT. It yields the protein CASSLRGLNNQPQHF.

V is TRBV5-1 and J is TRBJ2-3; 8 nucleotides line up with TRBD1. Trimming cost V 4 bases and J 3 bases; bases outside gene matches: 10. CDR1 and CDR2 from the germline V gene are SGHRS and YFSETQ. CDR3 size: 16 residues. The CDR3 is CASSITPGGKTDTQYF. Written as DNA, the CDR3 is TGCGCCAGCAGCATCACACCAGGGGGCAAGACAGATACGCAGTATTTT.

The genes are TRBV6-5 and TRBJ2-7; the D gene is possibly TRBD1 (6 bases). CDR1 and CDR2 (germline): MNHEY, SVGAGI. V gave up 9 bases and J gave up 5 bases, with 17 bases separating them. This CDR3 has 13 residues. CDR3 loop: CASSETGLHEQYF. The DNA of the CDR3 is TGTGCCAGTTCAGAAACAGGGTTGCACGAGCAGTACTTC.

This sequence joins TRBV6-1 and TRBJ1-5; D might be TRBD1 (6 bases). Germline V gene data show CDR1 as MNHNS and CDR2 as SASEGT. Trimming took off 4 bases at V and 6 bases at J, with 10 bases between the two ends. This CDR3 comprises 13 residues. Here the CDR3 reads CASSGKGVQPQHF. The CDR3 nucleotides read TGTGCCAGCAGTGGTAAGGGGGTTCAGCCCCAGCATTTT.

The V call is TRBV6-1, the J call TRBJ2-1; 7 nucleotides line up with TRBD1. The CDR3 has 15 residues. V dropped 6 bases and J dropped 8; count of bases not matched to a gene: 13. Per the germline V gene, CDR1 is MNHNS and CDR2 is SASEGT. The CDR3 loop reads CASREQGSGLDEQFF. Written as DNA, the CDR3 is TGTGCCAGCAGGGAACAGGGGTCCGGCCTCGATGAGCAGTTCTTC.

The CDR3 DNA follows: TGTGCCAGCAGTCCACGCGGAGGGGGCCGCACTGAAGCTTTCTTT. It codes for CASSPRGGGRTEAFF. This sequence joins TRBV6-6 and TRBJ1-1; TRBD1 matches at 7 bases. Germline trimming cut 5 bases from V and 4 bases from J; bases unmatched to any gene: 10. Looked up from germline, CDR1 is MNHNY and CDR2 is SVGAGI (reference sequence). CDR3 length: 15 residues.

CDR3 in amino acids: CASSPSGSSYNEQFF. CDR3 in DNA: TGTGCCAGCAGCCCTAGCGGGAGCTCCTACAATGAGCAGTTCTTC. This chain connects TRBV11-2 to TRBJ2-1; 10 nucleotides match TRBD2. The trim removed 5 bases at V and 0 bases at J, leaving 1 base unmatched. CDR1 and CDR2 (germline): SGHAT, FQNNGV. The CDR3 sequence is 15 residues long.

The rearrangement uses TRBV7-8 and TRBJ1-1; 7 bases agree with TRBD1. The CDR3 runs 14 residues. V gave up 5 bases and J gave up 1 base; unmatched junction bases: 4. The germline gives CDR1 SGHVS, CDR2 FQNEAQ. This CDR3 is CASSVRQGNTEAFF. In DNA, the CDR3 is TGTGCCAGCAGCGTCCGACAGGGGAACACTGAAGCTTTCTTT.

The rearrangement joins TRBV5-8 to TRBJ1-2, with 8 bases identical to TRBD1. This CDR3 region has 17 residues. Germline V CDR1 and CDR2: SGHTS, YDEGEE. V was clipped by 4 bases and J by 0 bases; unmatched bases: 11. CDR3 sequence (DNA): TGTGCCAGCAGCCGAACGACCGGACAGGGCCCTAACTATGGCTACACCTTC. Translated, it gives CASSRTTGQGPNYGYTF.

This chain connects TRBV7-2 to TRBJ1-5; TRBD1 agrees at 9 bases. J lost 2 bases, V lost 1 base, and 0 bases had no gene match. Germline assignment: CDR1 SGHTA and CDR2 FQGNSA. The CDR3 contains 15 residues. CDR3 nucleotide sequence: TGTGCCAGCAGCTTAGACAGGGGGCGCAATCAGCCCCAGCATTTT. Its protein product is CASSLDRGRNQPQHF.

This clone has a single count. The V call is TRBV7-9, the J call TRBJ1-5, with unresolved D. In germline, CDR1 is SEHNR, CDR2 FQNEAQ (reference sequence). V was pared by 4 bases and J by 4 bases, with 5 bases between. The CDR3 has 12 amino acids. CDR3 loop: CASSSFNQPQHF. Written as DNA, the CDR3 is TGTGCCAGCAGCTCATTTAATCAGCCCCAGCATTTT.